These 29 T cell receptor beta chains originate from one sample sequenced in a study of blood T cell repertoires in COVID-19 (dated by TCRdb to the early 2020s). Receptor amplification or capture employed the immunoSEQ multiplex PCR assay. Imported from immuneACCESS, the table was reduced by TCRdb to in-frame sequences with V and J called. These copies leave out some clones; in studies compared against another copy, an unresolved V gene accounts for under half, and the cause of the remainder is not known. This sample comprises fewer than 250,000 clones, just under 85% of them detected only once. The ten largest make up 6.5% to 9% of the sample. Sequencing used peripheral blood. The receptors come from a woman in her 50s with active or convalescent COVID-19.

This chain uses TRBV12-3 or TRBV12-4 with TRBJ2-7; TRBD1 matches at 7 bases. The CDR3 consists of 12 residues. Germline trimming cut 5 bases from V and 7 bases from J; bases unmatched to any gene: 5. This CDR3 is CASSGDSREQYV. The CDR3 bases are TGTGCCAGCAGTGGGGACAGCAGAGAGCAGTACGTC.

The chain uses TRBV20-1 and TRBJ1-1; D possibly corresponds to TRBD1 (5 bases). CDR3 length: 14 residues. CDR1 is DFQATT and CDR2 is SNEGSKA in the germline V gene (reference sequence). Trimming pared 3 bases from V and 7 bases from J, leaving 18 bases between. The CDR3 is CSASRMGGGGEAFF. CDR3 in DNA: TGCAGTGCTAGTCGGATGGGCGGGGGGGGTGAAGCTTTCTTT.

The chain employs TRBV25-1 and TRBJ1-4, with TRBD1 identical over 9 bases. After removal of 6 bases from V and 8 bases from J, the junction contained 16 bases not matched to a gene. Germline CDR1 MGHDK, CDR2 SYGVNS. The CDR3 is made up of 17 amino acids. CDR3 coding DNA: TGTGCCAGCAGCACGGGCGAAACAGGGGGCGAGGGGGAAAAACTGTTTTTT. Its protein is CASSTGETGGEGEKLFF.

The rearrangement links TRBV15 to TRBJ1-2; no firm D call. The V end lost 0 bases, the J end lost 5 bases, and 10 bases lay between the germline ends. Germline CDR1 reads LNHNV; CDR2 reads YYDKDF (reference sequence). CDR3 length equals 14 residues. This chain's CDR3 is CATSRDQAGYGYTF. The CDR3 DNA follows: TGTGCCACCAGCAGAGATCAGGCAGGTTATGGCTACACCTTC. Together with reference TRBV15 and TRBJ1-2, the CDR3 gives the full variable domain: DAMVIQNPRYQVTQFGKPVTLSCSQTLNHNVMYWYQQKSSQAPKLLFHYYDKDFNNEADTPDNFQSRRPNTSFCFLDIRSPGLGDTAMYLCATSRDQAGYGYTFGSGTRLTVV.

The rearrangement links TRBV12-3 or TRBV12-4 to TRBJ1-2; 8 bases line up with TRBD1. V lost 5 bases, J lost 6 bases, and 2 bases stayed unmatched. This CDR3 is built from 12 residues. The CDR3 region is CASSQTGDGYTF. CDR3 nucleotides: TGTGCCAGCAGTCAGACAGGGGATGGCTACACCTTC.

This clone was seen more than once but under ten times. The gene calls are TRBV19 and TRBJ2-1; the match to TRBD2 covers 11 bases. The CDR3 totals 15 residues. Germline CDR1 LNHDA, CDR2 SQIVND (reference sequence). The V segment lost 7 bases and the J segment 8 bases; nucleotides outside the gene matches: 10. The CDR3 sequence is CASNLLAGDAHEQFF. CDR3 bases: TGTGCCAGTAATTTACTAGCGGGAGACGCCCATGAGCAGTTCTTC. The complete variable domain, with remaining parts taken from reference TRBV19 and TRBJ2-1, reads DGGITQSPKYLFRKEGQNVTLSCEQNLNHDAMYWYRQDPGQGLRLIYYSQIVNDFQKGDIAEGYSVSREKKESFPLTVTSAQKNPTAFYLCASNLLAGDAHEQFFGPGTRLTVL.

This chain links TRBV28 with TRBJ1-1; a weak D match, TRBD1 (6 bases). The CDR3 totals 15 residues. V was shortened by 5 bases and J by 0 bases, with 13 bases between the two germline ends. Germline CDR1 is MDHEN and CDR2 is SYDVKM. CDR3 DNA: TGTGCCAGCAGTACATTCGACAGGCTGAACACTGAAGCTTTCTTT. Its translation: CASSTFDRLNTEAFF.

Only a few counts were recorded for this clone. The chain has TRBV4-2 and TRBJ1-2; D gene ambiguous. The CDR3 runs to 15 residues. CDR1 is LGHNA, CDR2 YNFKEQ, per germline. The germline V and J ends were trimmed by 0 bases and 3 bases, with 11 bases remaining between them. The CDR3 DNA is TGTGCCAGCAGCCAAGACCCCCAGAATTACTATGGCTACACCTTC. The encoded protein is CASSQDPQNYYGYTF.

DNA for the CDR3: TGCGCCAGCAGCCCAAACAGGGGGCAAGGCACTGAAGCTTTCTTT. The encoded protein is CASSPNRGQGTEAFF. The chain is built from TRBV5-1 and TRBJ1-1; 9 bases map to TRBD1. After removal of 4 bases from V and 4 bases from J, the junction contained 8 bases not matched to a gene. The CDR3 totals 15 residues. The germline CDR1 and CDR2 sequences are SGHRS and YFSETQ.

This chain uses TRBV11-2 with TRBJ2-3; TRBD2 is a possible D gene (5 bases). V was cut by 4 bases and J by 4 bases, with 21 bases left in between. CDR1 SGHAT and CDR2 FQNNGV come from the germline V gene. This CDR3 region has 17 residues. Written as DNA, the CDR3 is TGTGCCAGCAGCTCCCTGAAGGGAGCGTGGGTCGCAGATACGCAGTATTTT. Its translation is CASSSLKGAWVADTQYF.

The genes are TRBV18 and TRBJ1-5; D remains unclear. The CDR3 length is 14 residues. The V gene lost 2 bases and the J gene lost 6 bases, with 11 bases spanning the gap. CDR1 and CDR2 (germline): KGHSH, LQKENI. In DNA form, the CDR3 reads TGTGCCAGCTCACCAATGGCAGCGTCTCAGCCCCAGCATTTT. The encoded protein is CASSPMAASQPQHF. The complete variable domain, with remaining parts taken from reference TRBV18 and TRBJ1-5, reads NAGVMQNPRHLVRRRGQEARLRCSPMKGHSHVYWYRQLPEEGLKFMVYLQKENIIDESGMPKERFSAEFPKEGPSILRIQQVVRGDSAAYFCASSPMAASQPQHFGDGTRLSIL.

The chain employs TRBV19 and TRBJ1-4; 7 nucleotides match TRBD1. The length of the CDR3 is 15 residues. V was clipped by 4 bases and J by 7 bases; unmatched bases: 9. The germline V gene has CDR1 LNHDA and CDR2 SQIVND (reference sequence). CDR3 sequence reads: CASSRPATGSEKLFF. The CDR3, as DNA: TGTGCCAGTAGTAGGCCCGCGACAGGGAGTGAAAAACTGTTTTTT.

This clone was seen once. The chain recombines TRBV18 with TRBJ1-1; D may be TRBD1 (5 bases). CDR3 length equals 14 residues. Trimming took off 2 bases at V and 4 bases at J, with 11 bases between the two ends. CDR1 and CDR2 (germline): KGHSH, LQKENI. This chain's CDR3 is CASSPVRAVTEAFF. In DNA, the CDR3 is TGTGCCAGCTCACCAGTCAGGGCGGTCACTGAAGCTTTCTTT.

This chain uses TRBV6-5 with TRBJ2-1; TRBD2 matches 9 bases. With 7 bases clipped from V and 7 bases from J, the junction kept 8 bases outside the gene matches. Germline CDR1 reads MNHEY; CDR2 reads SVGAGI. This CDR3 region has 14 residues. Here the CDR3 reads CASTSMRGGNEQFF. The CDR3 DNA is TGTGCCAGCACGTCGATGCGGGGGGGTAATGAGCAGTTCTTC.

This clone came up once. The chain recombines TRBV3-1 (or the pseudogene TRBV3-2) with TRBJ1-1; D ambiguous. V was trimmed by 4 bases and J by 1 base, leaving 19 bases between them. There are 17 residues in the CDR3. Germline V CDR1 and CDR2: LGHDT, YNNKEL (reference sequence). The CDR3 DNA is TGTGCCAGCAGCCCACGGGTTGGGCAGCGGCCGAACACTGAAGCTTTCTTT. It is translated as CASSPRVGQRPNTEAFF.

In nucleotides, the CDR3 is TGTGCCAGCAGCCCTCGCGTTCTAGCGGGAGGCAGCTACAATGAGCAGTTCTTC. Translated: CASSPRVLAGGSYNEQFF. The rearrangement uses TRBV3-1 (or the pseudogene TRBV3-2) and TRBJ2-1; TRBD2 matches at 11 bases. CDR3 length: 18 residues. With 4 bases clipped from V and 3 bases from J, the junction kept 11 bases outside the gene matches. Germline assignment: CDR1 LGHDT and CDR2 YNNKEL (reference sequence).

The chain links TRBV4-1 to TRBJ1-1, with D possibly matching TRBD1 (5 bases). The CDR3 totals 16 residues. Trimming took 2 bases from V and 0 from J, leaving 13 bases between them. Germline CDR1 and CDR2: MGHRA and YSYEKL. The CDR3 DNA reads as TGCGCCAGCAGCCAATATAATGGACACTTGAACACTGAAGCTTTCTTT. Translating gives CASSQYNGHLNTEAFF.

The V and J genes are TRBV6-6 and TRBJ1-2, with D perhaps matching TRBD1 (5 bases). The CDR3 extends over 15 amino acids. The V and J ends lost 5 bases and 5 bases respectively, with 18 bases between them. Germline V lookup: CDR1 MNHNY, CDR2 SVGAGI (reference sequence). CDR3 loop: CASSPLGGAHYGYTF. In DNA form, the CDR3 reads TGTGCCAGCAGTCCGCTCGGAGGGGCCCATTATGGCTACACCTTC.

J is TRBJ2-4 and V is TRBV18; D unresolved. CDR1 is KGHSH and CDR2 is LQKENI in the germline V gene. The CDR3 is 17 amino acids. V lost 2 bases to trimming and J lost 0 bases, with 14 bases between them. The DNA for the CDR3 is TGTGCCAGCTCACCAGAAGCCGATCTAACAGCCAAAAACATTCAGTACTTC. Amino acids: CASSPEADLTAKNIQYF.

The rearrangement links TRBV2 to TRBJ2-2; 15 nucleotides agree with TRBD2. This CDR3 contains 18 residues. Germline CDR1 SNHLY, CDR2 FYNNEI. Germline trimming cut 3 bases from V and 1 base from J; bases unmatched to any gene: 3. CDR3 sequence reads: CASSDEGLAGGNTGELFF. The CDR3 DNA sequence: TGTGCCAGCAGTGATGAGGGACTAGCGGGAGGGAACACCGGGGAGCTGTTTTTT.

The V call is TRBV24-1, the J call TRBJ1-5; D uncertain. Trimming removed 4 bases at V and 13 bases at J, with 16 bases between. The CDR3 has 13 residues. CDR1 and CDR2 from the germline V gene are KGHDR and SFDVKD. The CDR3 DNA reads as TGTGCCACCAGTGACTCTTCGTCGGGTCCACAGCATTTT. This encodes CATSDSSSGPQHF.

V usage is TRBV6-4 and J usage is TRBJ2-1, with 8 positions matching TRBD2. Per the germline V gene, CDR1 is MRHNA and CDR2 is SNTAGT. Trimming removed 5 bases from V and 10 bases from J; junction bases left unmatched: 4. CDR3 length: 12 residues. The chain's CDR3 is CASSSGRGEQFF. The DNA for the CDR3 is TGTGCCAGCAGTAGCGGGAGAGGCGAGCAGTTCTTC.

The chain links TRBV10-2 to TRBJ1-5; maybe TRBD1 (6 bases). V shed 3 bases and J shed 4 bases, with 19 bases lying between them. Germline assignment: CDR1 WSHSY and CDR2 SAAADI. CDR3 size: 17 residues. The CDR3: CASSDHYGRGLNQPQHF. The CDR3 DNA reads as TGCGCCAGCAGTGACCATTATGGCAGGGGCTTAAATCAGCCCCAGCATTTT.

The chain links TRBV2 to TRBJ1-1; D is undetermined. The CDR3 is made up of 14 amino acids. V was shortened by 1 base and J by 4 bases, with 10 bases between the two germline ends. Per germline, CDR1 SNHLY and CDR2 FYNNEI. The CDR3 region is CASSEDRVGTEAFF. The CDR3 nucleotides read TGTGCCAGCAGTGAAGATCGGGTTGGCACTGAAGCTTTCTTT.

This clone was detected a few times. This sequence joins TRBV19 and TRBJ1-6; unclear D gene. With 11 bases removed from V and 7 bases from J, the gap between germline ends came to 15 bases. The CDR3 contains 13 residues. Per germline, CDR1 LNHDA and CDR2 SQIVND (reference sequence). The CDR3 coding sequence is TGTGCCGGAGGTGACACCTGGAATTCACCCCTCCACTTT. This sequence encodes CAGGDTWNSPLHF.

This chain joins TRBV18 and TRBJ2-1, with 8 bases aligning to TRBD1. The germline V gene encodes CDR1 KGHSH and CDR2 LQKENI. The J segment lost 4 bases and the V segment lost 4 bases, leaving 9 bases of the junction unmatched. This CDR3 contains 16 residues. In DNA form, the CDR3 reads TGTGCCAGCTCACGAGGACAGGGTAAATATTACAATGAGCAGTTCTTC. This translates into CASSRGQGKYYNEQFF.

This rearrangement joins TRBV2 to TRBJ2-5; 7 bases line up with TRBD2. The CDR3 contains 15 residues. The trim removed 10 bases at V and 5 bases at J, leaving 16 bases unmatched. The germline V gene has CDR1 SNHLY and CDR2 FYNNEI. The CDR3 DNA sequence: TGTGCCACCCAAAGTGGGGGGGTGGGAGGCGAGACCCAGTACTTC. This sequence encodes CATQSGGVGGETQYF.

The V call is TRBV10-1, the J call TRBJ1-1, with D unresolved. CDR3 size: 14 residues. Germline CDR1 reads WNHNN; CDR2 reads SYGVQD (reference sequence). V shed 6 bases and J shed 4 bases, with 15 bases lying between them. CDR3 bases: TGCGCCAGCAGAGTTCCCGGGTCGGCCACTGAAGCTTTCTTT. Encoded protein: CASRVPGSATEAFF.

V usage is TRBV12-5 and J usage is TRBJ1-2; D gene uncertain. This CDR3 has 12 amino acids. CDR1 is LGHNT, CDR2 FRNRAP, per germline. V was cut by 1 base and J by 7 bases, with 7 bases left in between. The CDR3, as DNA: TGTGCTAGTGGTTTGGAAGATAGTGGCTACACCTTC. Amino acids: CASGLEDSGYTF.